Listed below are T cell receptor beta chains from one sample, sequenced in a study of control samples from healthy donors and cancer patients. This table comes from immunoSEQ multiplex PCR, and its TCRdb copy is limited to in-frame clones, with some not included. The sample has some 130,000 clones, roughly 90% seen once; the top ten hold roughly 1.9%. The sequenced sample consisted of blood. The receptors originated from a woman in her forties or fifties in good health. Both conserved end residues are part of each CDR3. Fields, in order: CDR3 DNA, CDR3 protein, D gene, clone size, V gene, J gene. D genes are given only for firm matches. A row's size may be missing; if present it is once, few, many or a size class.

cdr3_nt: TGTGCCAGCAGCTTTTCCCGACAGGTTTCTGAGCAGTTCTTC
cdr3_aa: CASSFSRQVSEQFF
d_call: NA
clone_size: NA
v_call: TRBV5-4
j_call: TRBJ2-1

cdr3_nt: TGCAGTGCTAGTATCAGCCCCGGGTATGGCTACACCTTC
cdr3_aa: CSASISPGYGYTF
d_call: NA
clone_size: once
v_call: TRBV20-1
j_call: TRBJ1-2

cdr3_nt: TGTGCTAGTGGTTTGGTACGGGGGGGCTATGGCTACACCTTC
cdr3_aa: CASGLVRGGYGYTF
d_call: NA
clone_size: NA
v_call: TRBV12-5
j_call: TRBJ1-2

cdr3_nt: TGCGCCAGCAGCTCCCGGCTTGAGCAGTACTTC
cdr3_aa: CASSSRLEQYF
d_call: NA
clone_size: NA
v_call: TRBV5-1
j_call: TRBJ2-7

cdr3_nt: TGTGCCACCCATCCCGGACTAGCGGGTTACTTTGAGACGCAGTATTTT
cdr3_aa: CATHPGLAGYFETQYF
d_call: TRBD2
clone_size: NA
v_call: TRBV27
j_call: TRBJ2-3

cdr3_nt: TGTGCCAGCAGCCCGGGCCTGGTAGCGGGAGATGGGTACGAGCAGTACTTC
cdr3_aa: CASSPGLVAGDGYEQYF
d_call: TRBD2
clone_size: NA
v_call: TRBV4-2
j_call: TRBJ2-7

cdr3_nt: TGTGCCAGCAGCTCTTCGAGCGGGGGGTTCGACGAGCAGTACTTC
cdr3_aa: CASSSSSGGFDEQYF
d_call: TRBD2
clone_size: NA
v_call: TRBV7-9
j_call: TRBJ2-7

cdr3_nt: TGTGCCAGCAGCTTCGAGCGCGAGCAGTACTTC
cdr3_aa: CASSFEREQYF
d_call: NA
clone_size: once
v_call: TRBV5-5
j_call: TRBJ2-7

cdr3_nt: TGTGCCAGCAATAACTTAAGAGATACGCAGTATTTT
cdr3_aa: CASNNLRDTQYF
d_call: NA
clone_size: NA
v_call: TRBV2
j_call: TRBJ2-3

cdr3_nt: TGTGCCAGCAGCATTTCCGGGACAGGGACCGCTGGAGGCTACACCTTC
cdr3_aa: CASSISGTGTAGGYTF
d_call: TRBD1
clone_size: NA
v_call: TRBV5-6
j_call: TRBJ1-2

cdr3_nt: TGTGCCAGAAGCTTGGCCCTGGGACTAGCGGGGGGACGCCGCTACGAGCAGTACTTC
cdr3_aa: CARSLALGLAGGRRYEQYF
d_call: TRBD2
clone_size: NA
v_call: TRBV5-3
j_call: TRBJ2-7

cdr3_nt: TGTGCCTGGAGGGGGTCGCCCGTTGGGACACCCCTCCACTTT
cdr3_aa: CAWRGSPVGTPLHF
d_call: NA
clone_size: NA
v_call: TRBV30
j_call: TRBJ1-6

cdr3_nt: TGTGCCAGCAGTCAGACAGGGCTTGGCTACACCTTC
cdr3_aa: CASSQTGLGYTF
d_call: TRBD1
clone_size: NA
v_call: TRBV28
j_call: TRBJ1-2

cdr3_nt: TGTGCCAGCAGCCCCCACTGGAGCTCTGGAAACACCATATATTTT
cdr3_aa: CASSPHWSSGNTIYF
d_call: NA
clone_size: NA
v_call: TRBV9
j_call: TRBJ1-3

cdr3_nt: TGTGCCAGCAGCCCTGGGACTAGCGGGACCTACGAGCAGTACTTC
cdr3_aa: CASSPGTSGTYEQYF
d_call: TRBD2
clone_size: NA
v_call: TRBV11-2
j_call: TRBJ2-7

cdr3_nt: TGTGCCAGCAGCTCACGGGATTCCTACGAGCAGTACTTC
cdr3_aa: CASSSRDSYEQYF
d_call: NA
clone_size: NA
v_call: TRBV13
j_call: TRBJ2-7

cdr3_nt: TGTGCCAGCAGCTTCGTGACCTACGAGCAGTACTTC
cdr3_aa: CASSFVTYEQYF
d_call: NA
clone_size: NA
v_call: TRBV5-5
j_call: TRBJ2-7

cdr3_nt: TGCAGCGTAGGCCGGGACATGGTGGAGCCCCAGCATTTT
cdr3_aa: CSVGRDMVEPQHF
d_call: NA
clone_size: NA
v_call: TRBV29-1
j_call: TRBJ1-5

cdr3_nt: TGTGCCAGTAGTACCCGACAGGTCAGGGGCTATGGCTACACCTTC
cdr3_aa: CASSTRQVRGYGYTF
d_call: NA
clone_size: NA
v_call: TRBV19
j_call: TRBJ1-2

cdr3_nt: TGTGCCAGCAGTGAAGCTAAGGGGAGGGACACAGATACGCAGTATTTT
cdr3_aa: CASSEAKGRDTDTQYF
d_call: TRBD2
clone_size: NA
v_call: TRBV2
j_call: TRBJ2-3

cdr3_nt: TGTGCCAGTAGTCCCCAGGACGGTGAGCAGTTCTTC
cdr3_aa: CASSPQDGEQFF
d_call: NA
clone_size: NA
v_call: TRBV19
j_call: TRBJ2-1

cdr3_nt: TGCGCCAGCAGCGGACAGGGAAAAGCTTTCTTT
cdr3_aa: CASSGQGKAFF
d_call: TRBD1
clone_size: once
v_call: TRBV5-1
j_call: TRBJ1-1

cdr3_nt: TGTGCCAGCTCACCGGGAGGGGGCGCAGATACGCAGTATTTT
cdr3_aa: CASSPGGGADTQYF
d_call: NA
clone_size: NA
v_call: TRBV18
j_call: TRBJ2-3

cdr3_nt: TGCGCCAGCAGCTTGGAGGACGAAAAACTGTTTTTT
cdr3_aa: CASSLEDEKLFF
d_call: NA
clone_size: NA
v_call: TRBV5-1
j_call: TRBJ1-4

cdr3_nt: TGTGCCAGCAGTGTAGGACAGGGGGAAGCTTTCTTT
cdr3_aa: CASSVGQGEAFF
d_call: TRBD1
clone_size: NA
v_call: TRBV28
j_call: TRBJ1-1

cdr3_nt: TGCGCCAGCAGCCACCAGCGGGGGAGCTCCTACGAGCAGTACTTC
cdr3_aa: CASSHQRGSSYEQYF
d_call: TRBD2
clone_size: NA
v_call: TRBV4-1
j_call: TRBJ2-7

cdr3_nt: TGTGCCAGCAGTTTACAGGGCGGGAGGGCATACGAGCAGTACTTC
cdr3_aa: CASSLQGGRAYEQYF
d_call: TRBD2
clone_size: NA
v_call: TRBV27
j_call: TRBJ2-7

cdr3_nt: TGTGCCAGTAGCCAACTAGCGGGTCCCCCAGGCGGCAATGAGCAGTTCTTC
cdr3_aa: CASSQLAGPPGGNEQFF
d_call: TRBD2
clone_size: NA
v_call: TRBV19
j_call: TRBJ2-1

cdr3_nt: TGTGCCAGTAGTATTTCCATCCGCGGGGGTAGCAATCAGCCCCAGCATTTT
cdr3_aa: CASSISIRGGSNQPQHF
d_call: NA
clone_size: NA
v_call: TRBV19
j_call: TRBJ1-5

cdr3_nt: TGTGCCAGCAGAAAAGGGCATCTAGGATCATACGAGCAGTACTTC
cdr3_aa: CASRKGHLGSYEQYF
d_call: NA
clone_size: NA
v_call: TRBV6-6
j_call: TRBJ2-7

cdr3_nt: TGCGCCAGCAGCCAGAACTGGAGGGAACACAATGAGCAGTTCTTC
cdr3_aa: CASSQNWREHNEQFF
d_call: NA
clone_size: once
v_call: TRBV4-1
j_call: TRBJ2-1

cdr3_nt: TGCGCCAGCACCAACTTCGGAGATACGCAGTATTTT
cdr3_aa: CASTNFGDTQYF
d_call: NA
clone_size: NA
v_call: TRBV5-1
j_call: TRBJ2-3

cdr3_nt: TGTGCCATCAGCGCCGGGAGCAATCAGCCCCAGCATTTT
cdr3_aa: CAISAGSNQPQHF
d_call: NA
clone_size: NA
v_call: TRBV10-3
j_call: TRBJ1-5